This entry lists 19 T cell receptor beta chains sequenced from one sample in a study of blood T cell repertoires in COVID-19. Method: immunoSEQ multiplex PCR; TCRdb's copy keeps in-frame clones and lacks some. Here the sample spans 150,000 to 200,000 clones, around 85% being singletons. The sample was peripheral blood. These receptors came from a woman aged 60-75 years with acute or convalescent COVID-19.

There are a few counts of this clone. This chain connects TRBV5-5 to TRBJ1-2, with D perhaps matching TRBD1 (6 bases). This CDR3 contains 15 residues. Germline assignment: CDR1 SGHKS and CDR2 YYEKEE (reference sequence). With 0 bases removed from V and 5 bases from J, the gap between germline ends came to 14 bases. CDR3 sequence reads: CASSLDAGAKYGYTF. CDR3 DNA: TGTGCCAGCAGCTTGGACGCGGGGGCGAAGTATGGCTACACCTTC.

The CDR3 DNA follows: TGCGCCAGCAGCTCAGGGGGCTTTGGCACTGAAGCTTTCTTT. Translation: CASSSGGFGTEAFF. The chain links TRBV5-1 to TRBJ1-1; TRBD1 matches at 8 bases. This CDR3 is 14 amino acids long. Germline trimming cut 3 bases from V and 4 bases from J; bases unmatched to any gene: 5. Germline V gene sequence: CDR1 SGHRS, CDR2 YFSETQ.

DNA of the CDR3: TGTGCCAGCAGCAAAGCGTCGGGACAGACCCCACTAGCCAAAAACATTCAGTACTTC. It encodes CASSKASGQTPLAKNIQYF. The chain is built from TRBV21-1 and TRBJ2-4; no DNA check was done on the table's D call, TRBD1. TRBV21-1 corresponds to a pseudogene. The CDR3 runs 19 residues.

The chain uses TRBV19 and TRBJ1-4; D is undetermined. Trimming took off 3 bases at V and 7 bases at J, with 18 bases between the two ends. The length of the CDR3 is 16 residues. The germline V gene encodes CDR1 LNHDA and CDR2 SQIVND (reference sequence). The CDR3 here is CASSISWSGGGEKLFF. CDR3 DNA: TGTGCCAGTAGTATCTCCTGGTCCGGAGGAGGTGAAAAACTGTTTTTT.

The V and J genes are TRBV6-5 and TRBJ2-5; tentatively, D is TRBD2 (6 bases). V was cut by 5 bases and J by 4 bases, with 14 bases left in between. The CDR3 extends over 14 amino acids. Per germline, CDR1 MNHEY and CDR2 SVGAGI. CDR3 DNA: TGTGCCAGCAGTCCTACGGGGGTTGGAGAGACCCAGTACTTC. Its translation is CASSPTGVGETQYF.

The chain is built from TRBV9 and TRBJ1-4; 8 nucleotides agree with TRBD1. The CDR3 totals 14 residues. Trimming removed 3 bases from V and 7 bases from J; junction bases left unmatched: 5. In germline, CDR1 is SGDLS, CDR2 YYNGEE. The CDR3 DNA sequence: TGTGCCAGCAGCGGCAGGACAGGGACTGAAAAACTGTTTTTT. Translating gives CASSGRTGTEKLFF.

Of note for this clone: A junction end diverges from the germline sequence, so it may reflect a read error. The V and J genes are TRBV28 and TRBJ1-1, with D hard to call. The CDR3 loop spans 13 amino acids. Germline CDR1 MDHEN, CDR2 SYDVKM. The chain's CDR3 is CATSGPVDTEAFF. The CDR3 coding sequence is TGTGCCACCAGTGGGCCGGTCGACACTGAAGCTTTCTTT.

The J gene is TRBJ2-1, the V gene TRBV19, with 11 bases lining up with TRBD2. Germline CDR1 reads LNHDA; CDR2 reads SQIVND (reference sequence). V gave up 6 bases and J gave up 1 base; unmatched junction bases: 11. There are 18 residues in the CDR3. The CDR3, as DNA: TGTGCCAGTAGGCCCCTCGCGACTAGCGGGATTTCCTACAATGAGCAGTTCTTC. This sequence encodes CASRPLATSGISYNEQFF.

This sequence joins TRBV5-1 and TRBJ1-2; 7 bases map to TRBD1. V was pared by 2 bases and J by 2 bases, with 6 bases of the junction left unmatched. Germline V gene data show CDR1 as SGHRS and CDR2 as YFSETQ. The CDR3 totals 15 residues. CDR3 sequence (DNA): TGCGCCAGCAGCTTTACTACAGGGGCCAACTATGGCTACACCTTC. Protein: CASSFTTGANYGYTF. The full variable domain, with the rest looked up from reference TRBV5-1 and TRBJ1-2, is KAGVTQTPRYLIKTRGQQVTLSCSPISGHRSVSWYQQTPGQGLQFLFEYFSETQRNKGNFPGRFSGRQFSNSRSEMNVSTLELGDSALYLCASSFTTGANYGYTFGSGTRLTVV.

The CDR3 loop reads CASRSTGQGIETQYF. The CDR3 region has the DNA TGTGCCAGCAGGAGTACGGGACAGGGCATAGAGACCCAGTACTTC. The V call is TRBV9, the J call TRBJ2-5; TRBD1 matches at 9 bases. Looked up from germline, CDR1 is SGDLS and CDR2 is YYNGEE. Unmatched junction bases numbered 9, after V lost 5 bases and J lost 4 bases. The CDR3 runs to 15 residues.

The V call is TRBV12-3 or TRBV12-4, the J call TRBJ2-4, with D tentatively TRBD2 (5 bases). The CDR3 covers 13 residues. V was cut by 5 bases and J by 4 bases, with 9 bases left in between. The DNA for the CDR3 is TGTGCCAGCAGTATCTCGGGGAAAAACATTCAGTACTTC. It specifies CASSISGKNIQYF.

This CDR3 is CASTGYGQPQHF. The CDR3, as DNA: TGTGCCAGCACAGGGTACGGTCAGCCCCAGCATTTT. V gene TRBV28 combines with J gene TRBJ1-5, with D tentatively TRBD1 (5 bases). V lost 7 bases to trimming and J lost 6 bases, with 10 bases between them. CDR3 length equals 12 residues. The V gene's germline CDR1 is MDHEN and CDR2 SYDVKM.

The V call is TRBV7-3, the J call TRBJ2-3; D gene unclear. Germline lookup yields CDR1 SGHTA and CDR2 FQGTGA. Trimming shortened V by 5 bases and J by 1 base, and 7 bases separated the two germline ends. This CDR3 comprises 13 residues. The CDR3: CASSVTGTDTQYF. The CDR3 DNA is TGTGCCAGCAGCGTCACAGGCACAGATACGCAGTATTTT. The whole variable domain, filled in from reference TRBV7-3 and TRBJ2-3, reads GAGVSQTPSNKVTEKGKYVELRCDPISGHTALYWYRQSLGQGPEFLIYFQGTGAADDSGLPNDRFFAVRPEGSVSTLKIQRTERGDSAVYLCASSVTGTDTQYFGPGTRLTVL.

The gene calls are TRBV15 and TRBJ1-2; D perhaps matches TRBD1 (5 bases). From germline, CDR1 is LNHNV and CDR2 YYDKDF (reference sequence). The CDR3 spans 14 residues. Trimming took off 0 bases at V and 5 bases at J, with 10 bases between the two ends. In DNA, the CDR3 is TGTGCCACCAGCAGAGATCGGGGGGATTATGGCTACACCTTC. Its protein product is CATSRDRGDYGYTF.

The chain joins TRBV6-5 to TRBJ1-1, with 8 bases lining up with TRBD1. From germline, CDR1 is MNHEY and CDR2 SVGAGI. The V and J ends lost 6 bases and 7 bases, in that order; junction bases with no gene match: 10. The CDR3 covers 14 residues. DNA for the CDR3: TGTGCCAGCAGCCCGAGACAGGGGAGTATTGAAGCTTTCTTT. It codes for CASSPRQGSIEAFF.

This sequence joins TRBV5-1 and TRBJ1-5, with D perhaps TRBD1 (5 bases). V shed 0 bases and J shed 5 bases, with 15 bases lying between them. The CDR3 is 16 residues long. In germline, CDR1 is SGHRS, CDR2 YFSETQ. The CDR3 nucleotides read TGCGCCAGCAGCTTGGGCCCAACCGGGGGGGATCAGCCCCAGCATTTT. Its protein product is CASSLGPTGGDQPQHF.

The CDR3, as DNA: TGTGCCAGCAGCCGGAGGGGTATTAATGAAAAACTGTTTTTT. It encodes CASSRRGINEKLFF. The chain employs TRBV3-1 (or the pseudogene TRBV3-2) and TRBJ1-4, with D tentatively TRBD1 (5 bases). The length of the CDR3 is 14 residues. Trimming left V 4 bases short and J 4 bases short, with 10 bases between. Germline V lookup: CDR1 LGHDT, CDR2 YNNKEL (reference sequence).

This chain uses TRBV28 with TRBJ1-2; D is possibly TRBD1 (6 bases). Germline V gene lookup returns CDR1 MDHEN and CDR2 SYDVKM. This CDR3 contains 13 residues. With 6 bases removed from V and 7 bases from J, the gap between germline ends came to 15 bases. The CDR3 region is CASRTGGAGGYTF. CDR3 coding DNA: TGTGCCAGCAGGACGGGGGGCGCGGGTGGCTACACCTTC.

The chain uses TRBV7-6 and TRBJ1-3; D gene uncertain. Deletions cut 9 bases from V and 0 bases from J, with 12 bases between. This CDR3 spans 14 amino acids. From germline, CDR1 is SGHVS and CDR2 FNYEAQ. The CDR3 DNA sequence: TGTGCCAGTAGTCATGGAGACTCTGGAAACACCATATATTTT. Translation gives CASSHGDSGNTIYF.